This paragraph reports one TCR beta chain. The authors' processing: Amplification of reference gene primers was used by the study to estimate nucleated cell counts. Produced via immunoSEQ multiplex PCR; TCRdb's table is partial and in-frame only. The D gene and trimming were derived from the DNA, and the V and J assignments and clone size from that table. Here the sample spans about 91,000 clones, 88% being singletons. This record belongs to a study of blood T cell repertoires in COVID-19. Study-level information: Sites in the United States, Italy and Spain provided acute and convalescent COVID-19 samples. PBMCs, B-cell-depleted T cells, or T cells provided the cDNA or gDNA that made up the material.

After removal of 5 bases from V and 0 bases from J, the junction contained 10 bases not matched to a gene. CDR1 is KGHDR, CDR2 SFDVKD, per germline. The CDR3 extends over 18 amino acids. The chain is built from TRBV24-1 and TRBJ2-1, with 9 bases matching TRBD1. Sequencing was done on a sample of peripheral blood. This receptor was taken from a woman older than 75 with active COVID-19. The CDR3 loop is CATSAVGGTGNSYNEQFF. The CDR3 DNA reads TGTGCCACCAGTGCGGTCGGAGGGACAGGGAACTCCTACAATGAGCAGTTCTTC.